This T cell receptor beta chain originates from a study of blood T cells in healthy people across ages. This clonotype appeared a single time. With a J-beta primer mix and a sample-barcoded 5' primer, a second PCR ran about 6 to 11 cycles. TCRdb ran MiXCR on the 5' RACE reads and lists one entry per CDR3 protein. The table lists some 1.6 million distinct CDR3 sequences, about 35% of them singletons. Sequencing was done on a sample of blood. The receptor was isolated from a young woman in good health.

The CDR3 region is CASSSVLTGTGAINYGYTF. CDR3 nucleotides: TGTGCCAGCAGCTCCGTACTAACCGGGACAGGGGCAATTAACTATGGCTACACCTTC. The chain carries TRBV7-8 and TRBJ1-2; 10 bases align to TRBD1. This CDR3 comprises 19 residues. The V gene end was trimmed by 4 bases and the J gene end by 1 base; junction bases not matched to a gene: 15. Per germline, CDR1 SGHVS and CDR2 FQNEAQ. Variable domain in full (rest from reference TRBV7-8 and TRBJ1-2): GAGVSQSPRYKVAKRGQDVALRCDPISGHVSLFWYQQALGQGPEFLTYFQNEAQLDKSGLPSDRFFAERPEGSVSTLKIQRTQQEDSAVYLCASSSVLTGTGAINYGYTFGSGTRLTVV.